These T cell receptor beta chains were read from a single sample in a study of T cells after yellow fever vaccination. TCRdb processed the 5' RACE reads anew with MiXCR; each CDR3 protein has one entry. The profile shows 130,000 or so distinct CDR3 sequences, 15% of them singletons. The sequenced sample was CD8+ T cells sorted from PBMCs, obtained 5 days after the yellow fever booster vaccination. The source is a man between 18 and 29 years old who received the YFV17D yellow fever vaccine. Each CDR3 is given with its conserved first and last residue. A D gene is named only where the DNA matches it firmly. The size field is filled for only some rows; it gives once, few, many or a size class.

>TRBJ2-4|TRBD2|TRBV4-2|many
TGTGCCAGCAGCCAAGAATCGACTAGCGGGGGGGTACCGAAGTACTTC
CASSQESTSGGVPKYF
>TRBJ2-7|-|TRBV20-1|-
TGCAGTTGGGCGGGGAGATACGAGCAGTACTTC
CSWAGRYEQYF
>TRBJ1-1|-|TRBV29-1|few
TGCAGCGTTGAGGTCCTCCCTAGTGAAGCTTTCTTT
CSVEVLPSEAFF
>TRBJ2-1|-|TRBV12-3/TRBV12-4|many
TGTGCCAGCAGCCCCGGGCCTGGCAATGAGCAGTTCTTC
CASSPGPGNEQFF
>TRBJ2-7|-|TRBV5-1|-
TGCGCCAGCGCGGGGACGGACCCCTACGAGCAGTACTTC
CASAGTDPYEQYF
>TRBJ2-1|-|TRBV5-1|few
TGCGCCAGCAGCTTGGCCCCAGACGGTGAAAATGAGCAGTTCTTC
CASSLAPDGENEQFF
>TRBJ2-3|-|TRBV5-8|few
TGTGCCAGCAGCTTTGGGTCCTCGGCCCCAGATACGCAGTATTTT
CASSFGSSAPDTQYF
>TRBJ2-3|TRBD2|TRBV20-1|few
TGCAGTGCTAGAGATGTTGATGGAGGCGGGGGGAGCACAGATACGCAGTATTTT
CSARDVDGGGGSTDTQYF
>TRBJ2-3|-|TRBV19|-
TGTGCCAGTAGTATTGGTTGGGGAGCGAAGGGCCTCACGCAGTATTTT
CASSIGWGAKGLTQYF
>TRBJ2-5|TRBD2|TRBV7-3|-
TGTGCCAGCAGTTCCAATCCAGCGGGGGGGTCAGGGGATCAAGAGACCCAGTACTTC
CASSSNPAGGSGDQETQYF
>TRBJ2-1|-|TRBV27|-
TGTGCCAGCAGCTCGGACGGATTTGCCTACAATGAGCAGTTCTTC
CASSSDGFAYNEQFF
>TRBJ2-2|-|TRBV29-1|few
TGCAGCGTTGAAGAGCATCAGAACACCGGGGAGCTGTTTTTT
CSVEEHQNTGELFF
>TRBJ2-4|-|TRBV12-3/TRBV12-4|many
TGTGCCAGCACCTCCAGCCCGTCCAAAAACATTCAGTACTTC
CASTSSPSKNIQYF
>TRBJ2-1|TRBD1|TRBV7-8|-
TGTGCCAGCAGCTTAGCCAGGACAGGGGCCATCAATGAGCAGTTCTTC
CASSLARTGAINEQFF
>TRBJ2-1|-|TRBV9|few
TGTGCCAGCAGTGCCGGGGGCCTCTCCTACAATGAGCAGTTCTTC
CASSAGGLSYNEQFF
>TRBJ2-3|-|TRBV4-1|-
TGCGCCAGCAGCAAAGTACCCGACGGCACAGATACGCAGTATTTT
CASSKVPDGTDTQYF
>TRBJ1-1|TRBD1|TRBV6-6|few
TGTGCCAGCAGTTCACAGGGGGCGAAGGTTGGCGACACTGAAGCTTTCTTT
CASSSQGAKVGDTEAFF
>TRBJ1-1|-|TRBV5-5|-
TGTGCCAGCAGCCCAGCCGGAGGTTCGCCTGAAGCTTTCTTT
CASSPAGGSPEAFF